This T cell receptor beta chain comes out of a study of cytomegalovirus exposure and HLA in healthy donors. Looking at the study overall: Ancestry clustering placed 70% to 90% of approximately 420 genotyped donors in the Caucasian-associated cluster.

The PCR made use of 60 Vbeta and 13 Jbeta primers. Data came from immunoSEQ multiplex PCR; TCRdb stores just in-frame clones and leaves some out. The sample holds over 100,000 clones, approximately 60% seen once. Findings and caveats of the study: Cytomegalovirus status, reportedly, was diagnosed with high specificity and sensitivity by the classifier. Relative to equally common others, HLA-associated TCR beta chains showed greater clonal expansion in a later analysis.

About this clone itself: Its target is not known.

This clonotype was sampled from a woman between 40 and 55 years old in good health and CMV-seronegative. Sequencing used PBMCs.

CDR3 sequence (DNA): TGTGCCAGCAGCCGTAACAGGGCGGCTGAAGCTTTCTTT. It codes for CASSRNRAAEAFF. The chain carries TRBV5-8 and TRBJ1-1; D possibly corresponds to TRBD1 (6 bases). V gave up 4 bases and J gave up 6 bases, with 13 bases separating them. Germline assignment: CDR1 SGHTS and CDR2 YDEGEE. The CDR3 loop spans 13 amino acids.